Reported below is one T cell receptor (beta chain). The data were taken from a study of response to subunit inactivated influenza vaccine. The CDR3 contains 15 residues. The V gene's germline CDR1 is MNHNS and CDR2 SASEGT. Trimming removed 6 bases from V and 5 bases from J; junction bases left unmatched: 11. TCRdb used MiXCR to reprocess the RT-PCR reads, holding one entry per CDR3 protein. This table holds hundreds of thousands of distinct CDR3 sequences, about 15% found once. The source of this sequence is a man between 45 and 60 years old who received an inactivated influenza vaccine. V is TRBV6-1 and J is TRBJ2-3; 7 nucleotides align to TRBD2. Sequencing used PBMCs from blood, obtained 12 days after vaccination. This chain's CDR3 is CASRRDSGSGDTQYF. The CDR3 DNA is TGTGCCAGCAGACGGGATAGCGGGTCGGGAGATACGCAGTATTTT.